One sample yielded the 31 T cell receptor beta chains listed below, sequenced in a study of shared T cell receptors in the human thymus. Method: immunoSEQ multiplex PCR; TCRdb's copy keeps in-frame clones and lacks some. Of about 660,000 clones listed, around 87% are singletons. These same records also appear under a second study, on human thymus T cells.

The sample consisted of thymocytes. These receptors all stem from a boy under two years old with a congenital heart defect.

V and J are TRBV5-1 and TRBJ2-2, with TRBD2 as a possible D gene (6 bases). The germline CDR1 and CDR2 sequences are SGHRS and YFSETQ. V was shortened by 6 bases and J by 5 bases, with 17 bases between the two germline ends. The CDR3 consists of 15 residues. CDR3 in amino acids: CASTWDFRTTGELFF. The CDR3 coding sequence is TGCGCCAGCACCTGGGACTTCCGAACAACCGGGGAGCTGTTTTTT.

J is TRBJ2-7 and V is TRBV14; D is ambiguous. Per germline, CDR1 SGHDN and CDR2 FVKESK. CDR3 size: 11 residues. The V end lost 0 bases, the J end lost 10 bases, and 7 bases lay between the germline ends. The CDR3 region has the DNA TGTGCCAGCAGCCAAGACAGGCCCCAGTACTTC. It translates to CASSQDRPQYF.

The chain combines TRBV4-1 with TRBJ2-1; perhaps TRBD1 as D (5 bases). Looked up from germline, CDR1 is MGHRA and CDR2 is YSYEKL. The length of the CDR3 is 14 residues. Trimming stripped 5 bases from V and 3 bases from J, with 11 bases between. CDR3 amino acids: CASSWTNLYNEQFF. The CDR3 bases are TGCGCCAGCAGCTGGACAAATCTCTACAATGAGCAGTTCTTC.

The rearrangement joins TRBV6-5 to TRBJ1-2, with D perhaps matching TRBD1 (6 bases). The CDR3 is made up of 12 amino acids. Germline-derived CDR1 and CDR2 are MNHEY and SVGAGI. V lost 6 bases to trimming and J lost 6 bases, with 11 bases between them. For the CDR3, the DNA is TGTGCCAGCAGGACAGGTAAAGATGGCTACACCTTC. It translates to CASRTGKDGYTF.

The gene calls are TRBV6-6 and TRBJ2-7, with 7 bases matching TRBD2. The trim removed 2 bases at V and 5 bases at J, leaving 12 bases unmatched. Germline-derived CDR1 and CDR2 are MNHNY and SVGAGI (reference sequence). The CDR3 runs 16 residues. The CDR3 sequence is CASSYTTWDYGDEQYF. CDR3 sequence (DNA): TGTGCCAGCAGTTACACCACATGGGACTATGGGGACGAGCAGTACTTC.

V usage is TRBV28 and J usage is TRBJ2-1; 14 bases match TRBD2. The CDR3 sequence is 17 residues long. Germline CDR1 and CDR2: MDHEN and SYDVKM. The J segment lost 7 bases and the V segment lost 5 bases, leaving 10 bases of the junction unmatched. The CDR3 nucleotides are TGTGCCAGCAGTGCCCTTCCCGGGACTAGCGGGAGTAATGAGCAGTTCTTC. Its protein is CASSALPGTSGSNEQFF.

The genes are TRBV4-3 and TRBJ2-2; 7 positions agree with TRBD1. Losses at the gene ends were 6 bases for V and 3 bases for J; bases not matched to a gene: 4. The CDR3 consists of 14 residues. Germline V gene lookup returns CDR1 LGHNA and CDR2 YSLEER. The chain's CDR3 is CASSPGTDTGELFF. DNA for the CDR3: TGCGCCAGCAGTCCCGGGACAGACACCGGGGAGCTGTTTTTT.

The chain joins TRBV2 to TRBJ1-1; possible D gene TRBD1, 5 bases. The CDR3 extends over 15 amino acids. Trimming stripped 2 bases from V and 3 bases from J, with 13 bases between. Germline CDR1 is SNHLY and CDR2 is FYNNEI. The CDR3 loop is CASSELAGRYTEAFF. CDR3 nucleotides: TGTGCCAGCAGTGAACTTGCAGGGAGGTACACTGAAGCTTTCTTT.

The V gene is TRBV5-1, the J gene TRBJ1-4; TRBD1 matches at 8 bases. The CDR3 spans 17 residues. V shed 4 bases and J 7 bases; nucleotides not matched to a gene: 15. Per the germline V gene, CDR1 is SGHRS and CDR2 is YFSETQ. As DNA, the CDR3 is TGCGCCAGCAGCCGCACAACCGACAGGGGTGAGGGTGAAAAACTGTTTTTT. It yields the protein CASSRTTDRGEGEKLFF.

This chain connects TRBV28 to TRBJ1-5; 8 bases are a match to TRBD1. The V and J ends lost 6 bases and 2 bases, in that order; junction bases with no gene match: 12. This CDR3 has 17 amino acids. Per germline, CDR1 MDHEN and CDR2 SYDVKM. CDR3 amino acids: CASRSQRTGYRNQPQHF. The CDR3 coding sequence is TGTGCCAGCAGGAGCCAAAGGACAGGGTATCGCAATCAGCCCCAGCATTTT. Complete variable domain (other parts from reference TRBV28 and TRBJ1-5): DVKVTQSSRYLVKRTGEKVFLECVQDMDHENMFWYRQDPGLGLRLIYFSYDVKMKEKGDIPEGYSVSREKKERFSLILESASTNQTSMYLCASRSQRTGYRNQPQHFGDGTRLSIL.

Worth noting for this clone: Compared with germline, one end of the junction differs, possibly owing to a read error. The chain recombines TRBV27 with TRBJ1-6; D is possibly TRBD1 (6 bases). The germline V gene encodes CDR1 MNHEY and CDR2 SMNVEV (reference sequence). The CDR3 covers 21 residues. CDR3 loop: CASRLYYSARGVGVYNSPLHF. The CDR3 DNA sequence: TGTGCCAGCAGGTTATATTATTCGGCCAGGGGTGTAGGCGTCTATAATTCACCCCTCCACTTT.

This clone was seen more than once but under ten times. The chain joins TRBV4-3 to TRBJ2-1; perhaps TRBD2 as D (5 bases). CDR1 and CDR2 from the germline V gene are LGHNA and YSLEER. The ends were cut back, 0 bases at V and 15 bases at J, with 15 bases in the middle. This CDR3 has 13 residues. The CDR3 DNA reads TGCGCCAGCAGCCAAGATGAGTGGAGCGGTGCGTTCTTC. Translating gives CASSQDEWSGAFF.

The genes are TRBV6-1 and TRBJ2-2; 8 nucleotides align to TRBD1. Germline values: CDR1 MNHNS, CDR2 SASEGT. J gave up 5 bases and V 8 bases, and 7 bases lay outside the gene matches. CDR3 length: 14 amino acids. Here the CDR3 DNA reads TGTGCCAGCGCCTCAGGGGGCCGAACCGGGGAGCTGTTTTTT. It codes for CASASGGRTGELFF.

The chain couples TRBV11-1 to TRBJ2-5; D gene unclear. The CDR3 consists of 12 residues. V lost 6 bases and J 5 bases, leaving 10 bases between the germline ends. Germline V gives CDR1 SGHAT, CDR2 FQDESV (reference sequence). The CDR3 DNA reads TGTGCCAGCAGTCCAGGTCTGGAGACCCAGTACTTC. As protein: CASSPGLETQYF.

This chain joins TRBV7-8 and TRBJ2-5, with 9 bases lining up with TRBD1. This CDR3 has 15 residues. Germline V gives CDR1 SGHVS, CDR2 FQNEAQ. The trim removed 5 bases at V and 5 bases at J, leaving 9 bases unmatched. In DNA form, the CDR3 reads TGTGCCAGCAGCCCCCGGACAGGGGATGAGGAGACCCAGTACTTC. It codes for CASSPRTGDEETQYF.

V usage is TRBV2 and J usage is TRBJ2-7; D possibly corresponds to TRBD1 (5 bases). V dropped 6 bases and J dropped 5 bases, with 14 bases sitting between them. Looked up from germline, CDR1 is SNHLY and CDR2 is FYNNEI. The CDR3 is made up of 13 amino acids. In nucleotides, the CDR3 is TGTGCCAGCAGAGGGGCAGGTCTGGACGAGCAGTACTTC. Translation gives CASRGAGLDEQYF.

The rearrangement joins TRBV27 to TRBJ1-1; 9 positions agree with TRBD1. The CDR3 length is 17 residues. V shed 5 bases and J 8 bases; nucleotides not matched to a gene: 18. Germline V lookup: CDR1 MNHEY, CDR2 SMNVEV (reference sequence). The CDR3 region has the DNA TGTGCCAGCAGTCCCGACCCAGACCGGGACAGGGACTTAGAAGCTTTCTTT. Its translation: CASSPDPDRDRDLEAFF.

V is TRBV29-1 and J is TRBJ2-4, with no clear D. Germline V lookup: CDR1 SQVTM, CDR2 ANQGSEA. The CDR3 loop spans 10 amino acids. V shed 4 bases and J shed 9 bases, with 7 bases lying between them. CDR3 sequence (DNA): TGCAGCGTTGTGATCGGCATTCAGTACTTC. This encodes CSVVIGIQYF.

The chain employs TRBV7-9 and TRBJ2-7; D remains ambiguous. This CDR3 contains 14 residues. Trimming stripped 4 bases from V and 0 bases from J, with 10 bases between. The germline gives CDR1 SEHNR, CDR2 FQNEAQ (reference sequence). The CDR3 DNA reads TGTGCCAGCAGCTCCCTGCCGAGCTCCTACGAGCAGTACTTC. It codes for CASSSLPSSYEQYF.

The chain uses TRBV6-5 and TRBJ1-1, with 7 nucleotides matching TRBD1. CDR1 and CDR2 from the germline V gene are MNHEY and SVGAGI. This CDR3 is built from 13 residues. V lost 6 bases to trimming and J lost 12 bases; unmatched junction nucleotides: 13. The CDR3, as DNA: TGTGCCAGCAGCCTAAGTGACAGGGTGGGTACTTTCTTT. Translating gives CASSLSDRVGTFF.

V gene TRBV5-4 combines with J gene TRBJ2-7; 14 positions agree with TRBD2. Germline loops: CDR1 SGHNT, CDR2 YYREEE (reference sequence). The CDR3 sequence is 18 residues long. V lost 6 bases and J lost 5; bases outside the gene matches: 16. In DNA, the CDR3 is TGTGCCAGCATCAACAATGGACTAGCGGGAGGTGAGGGGGACGAGCAGTACTTC. Protein sequence: CASINNGLAGGEGDEQYF.

V gene TRBV10-3 combines with J gene TRBJ2-2; 7 positions agree with TRBD1. The length of the CDR3 is 15 residues. Germline CDR1 is ENHRY and CDR2 is SYGVKD. Losses at the gene ends were 6 bases for V and 1 base for J; bases not matched to a gene: 5. The CDR3 DNA follows: TGTGCCATCAGACAGGGGCAGGGGAACACCGGGGAGCTGTTTTTT. Amino acid sequence: CAIRQGQGNTGELFF.

This clone has a handful of counts. J is TRBJ2-5 and V is TRBV6-1, with TRBD1 matching over 8 bases. The CDR3 has 11 residues. The V gene's germline CDR1 is MNHNS and CDR2 SASEGT. The junction had 3 bases not matched to a gene; V was cut back by 11 bases and J by 4 bases. The CDR3 nucleotides read TGTGCCGTACAGGGGGGAGAGACCCAGTACTTC. Translated, it gives CAVQGGETQYF.

The chain recombines TRBV2 with TRBJ2-7; possibly TRBD2 for D (6 bases). The V and J ends lost 8 bases and 11 bases respectively, with 7 bases between them. Germline assignment: CDR1 SNHLY and CDR2 FYNNEI. This CDR3 contains 8 residues. The CDR3, as DNA: TGTGCCAGCGGGGAGGAGTACTTC. Translation: CASGEEYF.

Only one count was recorded for this clone. The rearrangement links TRBV19 to TRBJ1-1; D might be TRBD1 (6 bases). The germline V gene encodes CDR1 LNHDA and CDR2 SQIVND (reference sequence). Between the trimmed V and J ends, which lost 3 bases and 11 bases, there was a span of 22 bases. The CDR3 is 15 residues long. CDR3 region: CASSIGPYAQGAAFF. The CDR3 coding sequence is TGTGCCAGTAGTATTGGTCCCTACGCACAGGGAGCGGCTTTCTTT.

The rearrangement uses TRBV7-3 and TRBJ1-2; perhaps TRBD1 as D (6 bases). The CDR3 has 18 residues. Germline assignment: CDR1 SGHTA and CDR2 FQGTGA. Trimming removed 6 bases from V and 2 bases from J, with 25 bases in between. The CDR3 DNA reads as TGTGCCAGCAGAACAAGTGCCGTTGTGGGGGCTCAGAACTATGGCTACACCTTC. Amino acids: CASRTSAVVGAQNYGYTF.

The rearrangement joins TRBV4-2 to TRBJ2-2, with a tentative D call TRBD1 (5 bases). CDR1 and CDR2 from the germline V gene are LGHNA and YNFKEQ. The V gene lost 3 bases and the J gene lost 4 bases, with 21 bases spanning the gap. CDR3 length equals 18 residues. CDR3 sequence reads: CASSHAKTGPESTGELFF. As DNA, the CDR3 is TGTGCCAGCAGCCATGCTAAAACAGGTCCCGAATCCACCGGGGAGCTGTTTTTT.

The CDR3 coding sequence is TGTGCCAGCAGCTTACAGGCAAGATCACCCCTCCACTTT. This encodes CASSLQARSPLHF. The V and J genes are TRBV11-2 and TRBJ1-6; D is ambiguous. The CDR3 has 13 amino acids. Trimming pared 2 bases from V and 10 bases from J, leaving 9 bases between. Germline V gene data show CDR1 as SGHAT and CDR2 as FQNNGV.

The V call is TRBV5-6, the J call TRBJ1-6; D gene ambiguous. This CDR3 has 13 residues. Looked up from germline, CDR1 is SGHDT and CDR2 is YYEEEE. With 0 bases removed from V and 7 bases from J, the gap between germline ends came to 5 bases. DNA for the CDR3: TGTGCCAGCAGCTTGGCCAGGAATTCACCCCTCCACTTT. Translation gives CASSLARNSPLHF.

V usage is TRBV7-2 and J usage is TRBJ1-5; 9 bases are shared with TRBD1. The germline V gene has CDR1 SGHTA and CDR2 FQGNSA. V dropped 1 base and J dropped 7; count of bases not matched to a gene: 14. CDR3 length equals 18 residues. The CDR3 DNA follows: TGTGCCAGCAGCTTAGTAGCCCGGGACAGGGCGTTGGGGCAGCCCCAGCATTTT. Residues: CASSLVARDRALGQPQHF.

The chain recombines TRBV18 with TRBJ2-2; 14 bases fit TRBD2. This CDR3 is 20 amino acids long. The ends lost 5 bases at V and 3 bases at J; junction bases unmatched: 14. Germline assignment: CDR1 KGHSH and CDR2 LQKENI. The CDR3 loop reads CASSSEPTSGGADHTGELFF. The CDR3 region has the DNA TGTGCCAGCTCATCGGAGCCGACTAGCGGGGGGGCCGATCACACCGGGGAGCTGTTTTTT.